The T cell receptor (beta chain) under discussion was sequenced for a study of blood T cells in healthy people across ages. For the second PCR, which ran for roughly 6 to 12 cycles, a sample-barcoded 5' primer and a J-beta primer mix were used. TCRdb redid the calling of the 5' RACE reads with MiXCR, one entry per CDR3 protein. This table holds roughly 1,100,000 distinct CDR3 sequences, around 27% found once. This clonotype appeared a few times. Its antigen is unidentified. Findings and caveats of the study: Shifts in expanded clonotypes may have been confounded by donor CMV status, which was unknown.

The CDR3 length is 12 residues. Per germline, CDR1 DFQATT and CDR2 SNEGSKA (reference sequence). The same sample was also used in a study of T cells of mothers and their children.

V and J are TRBV20-1 and TRBJ2-5; D gene unclear. The closer fit of TRBJ2-7 to the DNA end suggests the J call may be wrong. The sequence was collected from a girl aged 2-10 years in good health. The sample was blood. The CDR3 coding sequence is TGCAGTGCTAGTAAGGAAGCCTACGAGCAGTACTTC. Residues: CSASKEAYEQYF.